The sequence of this T cell receptor (beta chain) was determined in a study of T cells after yellow fever vaccination (dated by TCRdb to the late 2010s). About the investigation overall: Staining for CD3, CD45RA, CCR7 and CD95 was used to sort memory subsets (EM, EMRA, CM and Tscm) on a BD FACS Aria III. Two healthy male donors made up the cohort, one aged 18 to 30 years and the other aged 30 to 40 years. Blood samples were taken at several timepoints before and after primary and secondary immunization, and bulk PBMC replicates and cell subsets were isolated. Libraries from fractions with low cell numbers were prepared with the SMART-Seq v4 Ultra Low Input RNA kit. To follow T-cell clones before and after both primary and booster YFV17D yellow fever vaccination, bulk TCR alpha and beta repertoires underwent longitudinal sequencing. Memory subsets were sorted on days 0, 15 and 45 and at 18 months following primary vaccination, and on days 0, 15 and 45 following the 30-year booster. The full study reports these points: Because only two donors were included in the study, the extent to which the findings can be generalized is limited. A small share of clonotypes occurred in both CD4 and CD8 compartments, likely arising from convergent recombination. Because abundant contaminating clonotypes from the bulk population could be contained in FACS-sorted repertoires, computational filtering was required. After the booster, most of the clones that had expanded following primary vaccination were detected again (just under 97% of CD4 and around 88% of CD8), which suggests that memory was broadly maintained. In the sorted memory subsets on day 0, nearly all vaccine-responding clonotypes were below the level of detection. Compared with the primary T-cell response, the secondary T-cell response was faster but weaker, reaching its peak on day 5 rather than on day 15.

The treatment or condition label, read with the paper, signifies: live attenuated yellow fever vaccine strain. PBMCs were isolated from peripheral blood using a standard Ficoll-Paque protocol. RNA from sorted memory subsets was extracted with the RNeasy Micro Kit. Synthesis of TCR cDNA relied on 5'RACE template switching, a step that introduced a universal primer site along with unique molecular identifiers. Priming of cDNA synthesis was performed from both the TCR alpha and TCR beta constant segments. Library amplification involved two PCR steps, and the second step added sample barcodes and sequencing adapters. Sequencing of libraries was done on Illumina HiSeq 2500 (2x100 bp) or NovaSeq (2x150 bp). Per the source publication's procedure: Demultiplexing of reads and collapsing into UMI consensus sequences were performed with MIGEC, and V(D)J alignment was carried out with MiXCR. Vaccine-responding clonotypes were defined with edgeR using replicate PBMC samples, requiring FDR below 0.01 and a log2 fold change above 5 up to day 15. Each bulk clonotype was labeled CD4 or CD8 based on which sequenced repertoire, CD4 or CD8, contained the clonotype at higher abundance. To estimate the distribution of each clone across memory phenotypes, clonotype frequencies in memory subsets were weighted by FACS-sorted cell numbers. TCRdb trimmed public reads at Q25 via fastp, called clones via MiXCR and kept in-frame beta chains. Merged by CDR3 protein, the rows form single entries marked with the most common genes and DNA. TCRdb's processing, not the authors', yielded these V and J calls. The sample profile shows about 32,000 distinct CDR3 sequences; 10% to 13% of them were found once. The ten largest account for more than 10% of the sample.

The table lists this clonotype with many counts. Within one base of it there is no much larger clone, and no base qualities were kept. Trimmed from V: 0 bases; trimmed from J: 5 bases; junction bases lacking a gene match: 1. CDR1 and CDR2 are read off the germline V gene as MNHEY and SVGAGI. From the cysteine through the phenylalanine, the CDR3 covers 15 amino acids. Here the CDR3 DNA is all that survives: 45 bases in frame from base 1. The material was PBMCs, either bulk or a sorted T-cell subset (CD4+, CD8+, memory, or dextramer-sorted; not recorded which), obtained about 2 weeks after the first yellow fever vaccination. The chain uses TRBV6-5 and TRBJ1-4, with 9 bases in between that match TRBD1. This clonotype was sampled from a man between 18 and 35 years old who received the YFV17D yellow fever vaccine. The nucleotide sequence reads as follows: TGTGCCAGCAGTTACTCCGGGACAGGGAATGAAAAACTGTTTTTT. This encodes CASSYSGTGNEKLFF.